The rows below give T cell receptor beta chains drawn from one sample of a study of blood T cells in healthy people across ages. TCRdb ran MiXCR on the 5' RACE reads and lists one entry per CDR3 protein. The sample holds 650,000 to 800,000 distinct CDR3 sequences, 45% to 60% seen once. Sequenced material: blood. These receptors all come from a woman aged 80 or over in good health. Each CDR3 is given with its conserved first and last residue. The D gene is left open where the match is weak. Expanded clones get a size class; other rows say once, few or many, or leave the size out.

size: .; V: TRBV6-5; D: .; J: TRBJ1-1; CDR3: CASRRSPNEAFF; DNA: TGTGCCAGTCGTAGGAGCCCAAATGAAGCTTTCTTT
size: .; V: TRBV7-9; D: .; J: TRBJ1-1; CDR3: CASSPTSRMNTEAFF; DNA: TGTGCCAGCAGCCCGACGAGTCGCATGAACACTGAAGCTTTCTTT
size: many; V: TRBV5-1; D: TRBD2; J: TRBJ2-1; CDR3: CASSLPSGSANEQFF; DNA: TGCGCCAGCAGCTTACCTAGCGGGAGCGCCAATGAGCAGTTCTTC
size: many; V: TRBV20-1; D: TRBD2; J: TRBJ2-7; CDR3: CSASSGRRDYEQYF; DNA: TGCAGTGCCAGTAGCGGGAGGAGGGATTACGAGCAGTACTTC
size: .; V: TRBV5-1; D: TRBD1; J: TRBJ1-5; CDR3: CASSTGQGNQPQHF; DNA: TGCGCCAGCAGCACGGGACAGGGAAATCAGCCCCAGCATTTT
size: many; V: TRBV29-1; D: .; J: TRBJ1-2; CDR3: CSVEDLQQRGYTF; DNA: TGCAGCGTTGAAGATCTTCAACAACGTGGCTACACCTTC
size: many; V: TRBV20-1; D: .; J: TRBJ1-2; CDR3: CSASNSYGYTF; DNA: TGCAGTGCTAGTAACAGCTATGGCTACACCTTC
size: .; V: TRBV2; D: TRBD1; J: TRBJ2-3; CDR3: CASSAGTGRADTQYF; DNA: TGTGCCAGCAGTGCAGGGACAGGGAGGGCAGATACGCAGTATTTT
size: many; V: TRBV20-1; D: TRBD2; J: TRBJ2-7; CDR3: CSASEPGGPYEQYF; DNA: TGCAGTGCTAGTGAACCGGGAGGGCCCTACGAGCAGTACTTC
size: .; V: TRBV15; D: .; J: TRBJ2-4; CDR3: CATSREGGLAKNIQYF; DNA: TGTGCCACCAGCAGAGAAGGGGGGCTAGCCAAAAACATTCAGTACTTC
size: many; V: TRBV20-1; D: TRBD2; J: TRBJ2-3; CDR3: CSATSKGFTDTQYF; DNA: TGCAGTGCGACTAGCAAGGGGTTCACAGATACGCAGTATTTT
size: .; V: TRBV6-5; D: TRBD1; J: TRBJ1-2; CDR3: CASSYGDRYYGYTF; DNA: TGTGCCAGCAGTTACGGGGACAGATACTATGGCTACACCTTC
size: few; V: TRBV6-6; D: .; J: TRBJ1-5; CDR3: CASSPARGASNQPQHF; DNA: TGTGCCAGCAGTCCCGCGAGAGGGGCAAGCAATCAGCCCCAGCATTTT
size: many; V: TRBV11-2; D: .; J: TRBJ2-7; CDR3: CASTSMSEQYF; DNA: TGTGCCAGCACCTCGATGAGCGAGCAGTACTTC
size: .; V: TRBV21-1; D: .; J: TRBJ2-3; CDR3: CASSIAGLAGDTDTQYF; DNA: TGTGCCAGCAGCATCGCGGGACTAGCGGGGGACACAGATACGCAGTATTTT
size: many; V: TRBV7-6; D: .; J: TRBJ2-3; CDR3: CASSTTLGFDTQYF; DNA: TGTGCCAGCAGCACAACCCTGGGTTTTGATACGCAGTATTTT
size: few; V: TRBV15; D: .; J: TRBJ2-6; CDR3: CATSRDSGSGANVLTF; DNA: TGTGCCACCAGCAGAGATAGTGGCTCTGGGGCCAACGTCCTGACTTTC
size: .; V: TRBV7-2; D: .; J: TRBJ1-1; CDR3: CASSLEHRFTEAFF; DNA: TGTGCCAGCAGCTTAGAGCACAGGTTCACTGAAGCTTTCTTT
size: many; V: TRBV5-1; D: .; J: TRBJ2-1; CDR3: CASNWAGSSYNEQFF; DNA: TGCGCCAGCAACTGGGCAGGGAGCTCCTACAATGAGCAGTTCTTC
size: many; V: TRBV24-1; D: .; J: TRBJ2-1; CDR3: CATSDFGNPYNEQFF; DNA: TGTGCCACCAGTGATTTCGGGAACCCATACAATGAGCAGTTCTTC
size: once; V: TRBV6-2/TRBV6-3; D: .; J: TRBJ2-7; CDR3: CASSYGDREQYF; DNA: TGTGCCAGCAGTTATGGTGATCGCGAGCAGTACTTC
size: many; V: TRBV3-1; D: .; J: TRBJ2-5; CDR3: CASSHTGAQIRETQYF; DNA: TGTGCCAGCAGCCATACTGGAGCCCAGATTAGGGAGACCCAGTACTTC
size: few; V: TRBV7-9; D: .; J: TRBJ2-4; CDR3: CASTPVGPDIQYF; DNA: TGTGCCAGCACCCCCGTGGGTCCCGACATTCAGTACTTC
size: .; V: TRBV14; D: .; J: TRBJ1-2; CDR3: CASSQPGTHYGYTF; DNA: TGTGCCAGCAGCCAACCCGGGACACACTATGGCTACACCTTC
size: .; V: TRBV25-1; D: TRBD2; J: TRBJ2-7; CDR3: CASSESLAGVSGHEQYF; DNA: TGTGCCAGCAGTGAATCGCTAGCGGGAGTTTCGGGCCACGAGCAGTACTTC
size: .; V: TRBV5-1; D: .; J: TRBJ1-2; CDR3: CASSTAGNGYTF; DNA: TGCGCCAGCAGCACTGCAGGGAACGGCTACACCTTC
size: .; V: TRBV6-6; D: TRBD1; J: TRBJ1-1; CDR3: CASRSDRAGTEAFF; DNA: TGTGCCAGCAGATCAGACAGGGCGGGGACTGAAGCTTTCTTT
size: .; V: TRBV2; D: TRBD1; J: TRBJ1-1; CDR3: CASSAWGRGPEAFF; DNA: TGTGCCAGCAGCGCATGGGGCAGGGGGCCTGAAGCTTTCTTT